This TCR beta chain emerged from a study of Ad26.COV2.S vaccination and SARS-CoV-2 variants. The overall study: Donor was one of the participants in the Ad26.COV2.S arm of the COV1001 trial. Ad26.COV2.S was injected intramuscularly once or twice, 56 days apart.

Profiling relied on immunoSEQ multiplex PCR, and the TCRdb table lists in-frame clones only, not all of them. The table records some 460,000 clones, 80% to 90% of them present only once. Study-level findings and limits: The TCR-based breadth and depth measures might underestimate overall T cell responses.

Noted treatment: 15 to 20 received Ad26.COV2.S at low or high dose, single or two shots; about 5 received placebo; per-sample allocation not given. Sampling was done on day 63 after the first vaccine or placebo injection. This person who donated was an adult of 18-55 years in Boston. About this clone itself: Its target is unknown.

CDR1 is GTSNPN and CDR2 is SVGIG in the germline V gene (reference sequence). The CDR3 totals 14 residues. V lost 1 base to trimming and J lost 2 bases; unmatched junction nucleotides: 1. This clonotype was sampled from a person aged 18-65 years who received the Ad26.COV2.S COVID-19 vaccine or a placebo. This chain links TRBV30 with TRBJ2-1; 8 nucleotides agree with TRBD2. The sample in question was peripheral blood, obtained in a trial of Ad26.COV2.S vaccine versus placebo. The CDR3 region is CAWSAGGAYNEQFF. CDR3 in DNA: TGTGCCTGGAGTGCGGGGGGGGCCTACAATGAGCAGTTCTTC.